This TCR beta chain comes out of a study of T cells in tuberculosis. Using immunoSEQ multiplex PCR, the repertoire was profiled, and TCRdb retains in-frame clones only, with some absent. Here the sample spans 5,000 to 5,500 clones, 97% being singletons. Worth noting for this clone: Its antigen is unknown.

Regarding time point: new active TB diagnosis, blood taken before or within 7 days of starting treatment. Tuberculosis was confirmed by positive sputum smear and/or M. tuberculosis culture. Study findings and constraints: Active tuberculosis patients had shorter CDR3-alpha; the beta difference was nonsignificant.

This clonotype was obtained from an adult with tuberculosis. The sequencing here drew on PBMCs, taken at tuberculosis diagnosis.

CDR3 sequence: CAISGAGSYEQYF. The CDR3 region has the DNA TGTGCCATCAGTGGGGCAGGCTCCTACGAGCAGTACTTC. The rearrangement uses TRBV10-3 and TRBJ2-7; the D is unclear. The CDR3 is 13 amino acids. Germline V gene lookup returns CDR1 ENHRY and CDR2 SYGVKD. V dropped 4 bases and J dropped 0 bases, with 7 bases sitting between them.